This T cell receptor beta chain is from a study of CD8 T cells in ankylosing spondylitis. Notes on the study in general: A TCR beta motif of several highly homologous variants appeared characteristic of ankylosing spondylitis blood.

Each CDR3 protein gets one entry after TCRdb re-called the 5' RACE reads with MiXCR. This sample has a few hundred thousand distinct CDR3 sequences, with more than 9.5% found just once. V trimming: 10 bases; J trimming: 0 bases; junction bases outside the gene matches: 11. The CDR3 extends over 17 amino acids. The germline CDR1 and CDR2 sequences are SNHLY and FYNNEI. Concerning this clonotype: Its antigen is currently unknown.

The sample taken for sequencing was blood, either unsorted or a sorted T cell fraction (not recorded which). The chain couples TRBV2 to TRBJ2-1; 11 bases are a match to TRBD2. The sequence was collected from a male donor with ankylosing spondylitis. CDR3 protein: CAIPSGTSGSSYNEQFF. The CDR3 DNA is TGTGCCATCCCGTCCGGGACTAGCGGTTCCTCCTACAATGAGCAGTTCTTC. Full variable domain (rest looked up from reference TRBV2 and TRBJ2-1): EPEVTQTPSHQVTQMGQEVILRCVPISNHLYFYWYRQILGQKVEFLVSFYNNEISEKSEIFDDQFSVERPDGSNFTLKIRSTKLEDSAMYFCAIPSGTSGSSYNEQFFGPGTRLTVL.